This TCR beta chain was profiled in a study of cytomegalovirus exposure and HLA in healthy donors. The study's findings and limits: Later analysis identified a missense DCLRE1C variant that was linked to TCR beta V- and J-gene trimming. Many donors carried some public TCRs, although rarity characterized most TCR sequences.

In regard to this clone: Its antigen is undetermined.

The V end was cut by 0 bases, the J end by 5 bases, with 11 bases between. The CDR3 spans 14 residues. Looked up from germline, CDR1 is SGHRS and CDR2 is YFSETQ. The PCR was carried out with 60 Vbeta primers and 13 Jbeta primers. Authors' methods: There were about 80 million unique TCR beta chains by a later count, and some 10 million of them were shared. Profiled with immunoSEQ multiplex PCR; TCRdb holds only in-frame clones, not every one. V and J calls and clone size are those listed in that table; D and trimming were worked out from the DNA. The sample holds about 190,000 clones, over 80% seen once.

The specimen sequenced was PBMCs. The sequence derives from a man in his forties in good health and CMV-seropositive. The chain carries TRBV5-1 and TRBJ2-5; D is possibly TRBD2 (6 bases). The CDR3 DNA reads TGCGCCAGCAGCTTGGGGGGGGTACTCGAGACCCAGTACTTC. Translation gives CASSLGGVLETQYF.